What follows are 27 T cell receptor beta chains derived from one specimen sequenced in a study of CD8 T cells in ankylosing spondylitis. TCRdb reprocessed the 5' RACE reads with MiXCR, giving one entry per CDR3 protein. The table records some 240,000 distinct CDR3 sequences, about 20% of them present only once. The sample was blood, either unsorted or a sorted T cell fraction (not recorded which). These receptors were obtained from a male donor with ankylosing spondylitis or in good health (not recorded which).

In this sample, this clonotype turned up a few times. This chain joins TRBV29-1 and TRBJ2-7; 7 bases are a match to TRBD2. J was trimmed by 3 bases and V by 0 bases; bases with no gene match: 5. This CDR3 has 14 residues. Per the germline V gene, CDR1 is SQVTM and CDR2 is ANQGSEA. CDR3 nucleotides: TGCAGCGTTGAAGAGGGCGGGAGTAGCTACGAGCAGTACTTC. It yields the protein CSVEEGGSSYEQYF.

The chain uses TRBV29-1 and TRBJ1-4; 9 bases line up with TRBD1. The CDR3 totals 14 residues. Germline V gives CDR1 SQVTM, CDR2 ANQGSEA. V shed 6 bases, J shed 1 base, and the junction held 3 bases outside the gene matches. CDR3 region: CSVGQGKTNEKLFF. DNA for the CDR3: TGCAGCGTAGGACAGGGGAAAACTAATGAAAAACTGTTTTTT.

V and J are TRBV29-1 and TRBJ2-3, with a tentative D call TRBD2 (6 bases). V dropped 3 bases and J dropped 3 bases, with 16 bases sitting between them. Germline V lookup: CDR1 SQVTM, CDR2 ANQGSEA. CDR3 length: 15 residues. The CDR3 bases are TGCAGCGTTGATCCTGGGGCTAGCGATACAGATACGCAGTATTTT. The encoded protein is CSVDPGASDTDTQYF.

The chain joins TRBV5-1 to TRBJ2-7; 10 bases line up with TRBD2. CDR3 length: 18 amino acids. The germline V gene encodes CDR1 SGHRS and CDR2 YFSETQ. Trimming at V came to 1 base and at J to 4 bases, leaving 14 bases not matched to a gene. For the CDR3, the DNA is TGCGCCAGCAGCTTGTATCTAGCGGGAGTCCTCCCATTTTACGAGCAGTACTTC. It specifies CASSLYLAGVLPFYEQYF.

This chain uses TRBV29-1 with TRBJ1-2; 10 nucleotides align to TRBD1. Germline-derived CDR1 and CDR2 are SQVTM and ANQGSEA. The J segment lost 5 bases and the V segment lost 7 bases, leaving 4 bases of the junction unmatched. This CDR3 region has 12 residues. CDR3 bases: TGCAGCGAAGGGACAGGGGCTTATGGCTACACCTTC. Protein product: CSEGTGAYGYTF.

This clonotype was counted only a few times. The chain has TRBV4-1 and TRBJ2-7; TRBD1 or TRBD2 may be the D gene (5 bases each). The CDR3 runs to 12 residues. The V end lost 0 bases, the J end lost 9 bases, and 9 bases lay between the germline ends. Germline V lookup: CDR1 MGHRA, CDR2 YSYEKL. DNA for the CDR3: TGCGCCAGCAGCCAAGAACCGGGACGGCAGTACTTC. Residues: CASSQEPGRQYF.

This clonotype has a handful of counts. The rearrangement links TRBV12-3 or TRBV12-4 to TRBJ2-2; D gene ambiguous. The CDR3 extends over 13 amino acids. V lost 6 bases and J lost 7, with 12 bases in between. CDR3 sequence: CASSPGLSGELFF. The CDR3 nucleotides read TGTGCCAGCAGCCCCGGTTTGAGCGGGGAGCTGTTTTTT.

A few counts support this clonotype. The genes are TRBV4-2 and TRBJ2-2, with 8 bases identical to TRBD2. Trimming removed 3 bases from V and 3 bases from J; junction bases left unmatched: 6. Germline loops: CDR1 LGHNA, CDR2 YNFKEQ. CDR3 size: 16 residues. This chain's CDR3 is CASSQVAGKYTGELFF. CDR3 in DNA: TGTGCCAGCAGCCAGGTAGCGGGAAAGTACACCGGGGAGCTGTTTTTT.

This clonotype was counted only a few times. The CDR3 spells CSARDRADANVHGELFF. The CDR3 nucleotides read TGCAGTGCTAGAGATCGGGCCGATGCAAATGTCCACGGGGAGCTGTTTTTT. The chain uses TRBV20-1 and TRBJ2-2; D is undetermined. The germline gives CDR1 DFQATT, CDR2 SNEGSKA (reference sequence). This CDR3 region has 17 residues. V was cut by 0 bases and J by 7 bases, with 21 bases left in between.

This clonotype was counted ten times or more. The J gene is TRBJ2-3, the V gene TRBV20-1, with D possibly matching TRBD1 (6 bases). V was trimmed by 2 bases and J by 0 bases, leaving 21 bases between them. The germline gives CDR1 DFQATT, CDR2 SNEGSKA (reference sequence). The CDR3 covers 18 residues. CDR3 coding DNA: TGCAGTGCTAGATCCGGGGACACCGCAGGTTCTAGCACAGATACGCAGTATTTT. Translating it yields CSARSGDTAGSSTDTQYF.

V gene TRBV6-1 combines with J gene TRBJ2-1; 11 bases are shared with TRBD2. This CDR3 region has 15 residues. Trimming removed 5 bases from V and 4 bases from J; junction bases left unmatched: 4. Looked up from germline, CDR1 is MNHNS and CDR2 is SASEGT. The CDR3 DNA is TGTGCCAGCAGTCAACTAGCGGGAGAGTACAATGAGCAGTTCTTC. Translation gives CASSQLAGEYNEQFF.

This clonotype was counted a few times. The chain carries TRBV6-5 and TRBJ1-1; no reliable D call. The CDR3 totals 14 residues. The germline CDR1 and CDR2 sequences are MNHEY and SVGAGI. V was shortened by 0 bases and J by 7 bases, with 12 bases between the two germline ends. CDR3 coding DNA: TGTGCCAGCAGTTACTCGGAAGCAGGTAGTGAAGCTTTCTTT. Translated: CASSYSEAGSEAFF.

This clonotype was seen a few times. The chain combines TRBV5-6 with TRBJ2-7; no firm D call. V shed 0 bases and J shed 2 bases, with 9 bases lying between them. This CDR3 is 14 amino acids long. Germline V lookup: CDR1 SGHDT, CDR2 YYEEEE. CDR3 in DNA: TGTGCCAGCAGCTTGGGGGGATTACCCTACGAGCAGTACTTC. As protein: CASSLGGLPYEQYF.

J is TRBJ2-1 and V is TRBV3-1; 10 bases map to TRBD1. Germline V gives CDR1 LGHDT, CDR2 YNNKEL (reference sequence). Trimming took 0 bases from V and 6 from J; bases not matched to a gene: 5. This CDR3 comprises 16 residues. The chain's CDR3 is CASSQDADRGFNEQFF. The CDR3 DNA is TGTGCCAGCAGCCAAGATGCGGACAGGGGGTTCAATGAGCAGTTCTTC.

V gene TRBV25-1 combines with J gene TRBJ2-7; possibly TRBD2 for D (6 bases). Trimming pared 3 bases from V and 2 bases from J, leaving 11 bases between. Germline V lookup: CDR1 MGHDK, CDR2 SYGVNS. This CDR3 contains 14 residues. The CDR3 DNA is TGTGCCAGCAGTGATGGAGGGTCGCCCTACGAGCAGTACTTC. This encodes CASSDGGSPYEQYF.

The rearrangement uses TRBV6-2 or TRBV6-3 and TRBJ2-7; unclear D gene. Trimming stripped 0 bases from V and 5 bases from J, with 8 bases between. The CDR3 has 13 residues. The germline V gene has CDR1 MNHEY and CDR2 SVGEGT. The CDR3 spells CASSYSRVNEQYF. The CDR3 bases are TGTGCCAGCAGTTACTCGAGAGTGAACGAGCAGTACTTC.

The chain has TRBV27 and TRBJ2-7; 10 bases are a match to TRBD2. The ends lost 9 bases at V and 0 bases at J; junction bases unmatched: 11. The CDR3 runs to 16 residues. Germline V gene lookup returns CDR1 MNHEY and CDR2 SMNVEV (reference sequence). In nucleotides, the CDR3 is TGTGCCAGTCGGGTCAAGCGGGAGGGCTTCTCCTACGAGCAGTACTTC. Translation gives CASRVKREGFSYEQYF.

This clonotype appeared once. The CDR3 coding sequence is TGCAGCGTTTTAGCAGGGCCCAATGAGCAGTTCTTC. Its translation: CSVLAGPNEQFF. This chain connects TRBV29-1 to TRBJ2-1; tentative D call: TRBD1 (5 bases). The CDR3 spans 12 residues. In germline, CDR1 is SQVTM, CDR2 ANQGSEA. Trimming shortened V by 5 bases and J by 6 bases, and 11 bases separated the two germline ends.

This clonotype came up a few times. V gene TRBV7-3 combines with J gene TRBJ2-1, with 9 bases aligning to TRBD2. Per the germline V gene, CDR1 is SGHTA and CDR2 is FQGTGA. V lost 3 bases, J lost 8 bases, and 5 bases stayed unmatched. The CDR3 totals 14 residues. DNA for the CDR3: TGTGCCAGCAGCTTCGCGGGAGGGGTGGATGAGCAGTTCTTC. Translated: CASSFAGGVDEQFF. The full variable domain, in which reference TRBV7-3 and TRBJ2-1 provide the parts outside the CDR3, is GAGVSQTPSNKVTEKGKYVELRCDPISGHTALYWYRQSLGQGPEFLIYFQGTGAADDSGLPNDRFFAVRPEGSVSTLKIQRTERGDSAVYLCASSFAGGVDEQFFGPGTRLTVL.

This clonotype has a count of ten or more. V gene TRBV27 combines with J gene TRBJ2-7; 9 nucleotides agree with TRBD1. V was pared by 4 bases and J by 3 bases, with 7 bases of the junction left unmatched. Germline V CDR1 and CDR2: MNHEY, SMNVEV (reference sequence). This CDR3 has 15 residues. CDR3 sequence: CASSSGTGSFYEQYF. The CDR3 nucleotides read TGTGCCAGCAGTTCGGGGACAGGGAGTTTCTACGAGCAGTACTTC.

The J gene is TRBJ2-7, the V gene TRBV27; the D call may be TRBD1 or TRBD2 (5 bases each). V lost 6 bases, J lost 6 bases, and 15 bases lay in between. Germline V gene sequence: CDR1 MNHEY, CDR2 SMNVEV (reference sequence). The CDR3 consists of 13 residues. This CDR3 reads CASREGLLGEQYF. The CDR3 DNA reads TGTGCCAGCAGAGAGGGGCTACTTGGCGAGCAGTACTTC.

This clonotype was observed a few times. V and J are TRBV6-2 or TRBV6-3 and TRBJ2-2; D is undetermined. V lost 5 bases and J 6 bases, leaving 16 bases between the germline ends. The length of the CDR3 is 15 residues. The V gene's germline CDR1 is MNHEY and CDR2 SVGEGT. The DNA of the CDR3 is TGTGCCAGCAGTAAAAGCATATCGCCCCCCGGGGAGCTGTTTTTT. It is translated as CASSKSISPPGELFF.

This clonotype was observed a handful of times. V is TRBV20-1 and J is TRBJ2-7; 8 nucleotides match TRBD2. Germline V CDR1 and CDR2: DFQATT, SNEGSKA (reference sequence). With 2 bases clipped from V and 2 bases from J, the junction kept 5 bases outside the gene matches. The CDR3 is 14 amino acids. CDR3 DNA sequence: TGCAGTGCTAGAACGGGACTAGTTCCCTACGAGCAGTACTTC. Translating gives CSARTGLVPYEQYF.

This clonotype was counted ten times or more. The chain employs TRBV4-3 and TRBJ1-3; 7 bases are shared with TRBD1. The CDR3 spans 13 residues. Germline V CDR1 and CDR2: LGHNA, YSLEER. The V and J ends lost 0 bases and 10 bases, in that order; junction bases with no gene match: 3. The CDR3 DNA reads as TGCGCCAGCAGCCAAGATGCAGGGGGGACCATATATTTT. Translation gives CASSQDAGGTIYF.

The J gene is TRBJ2-7, the V gene TRBV4-1, with 7 bases fitting TRBD2. V was pared by 0 bases and J by 6 bases, with 14 bases of the junction left unmatched. Germline loops: CDR1 MGHRA, CDR2 YSYEKL. This CDR3 comprises 17 residues. CDR3 coding DNA: TGCGCCAGCAGCCAAGATGAGGGTGTAACTAGCGATTTCGAGCAGTACTTC. Protein: CASSQDEGVTSDFEQYF.

The DNA of the CDR3 is TGCAGCGTTGAAGATAGTAGCTCCTACGAGCAGTACTTC. Translated: CSVEDSSSYEQYF. This chain connects TRBV29-1 to TRBJ2-7; no reliable D call. V lost 0 bases and J lost 0, with 6 bases in between. Germline loops: CDR1 SQVTM, CDR2 ANQGSEA. The CDR3 runs to 13 residues.

This clonotype has just a few counts. The chain employs TRBV9 and TRBJ2-1; tentatively, D is TRBD1 or TRBD2 (5 bases each). Trimming cost V 0 bases and J 3 bases, with 10 bases left between them. Germline V gene data show CDR1 as SGDLS and CDR2 as YYNGEE. The CDR3 has 15 amino acids. CDR3 in DNA: TGTGCCAGCAGCGTAGTGGGGGAAATCTACAATGAGCAGTTCTTC. As protein: CASSVVGEIYNEQFF. Variable domain in full (rest from reference TRBV9 and TRBJ2-1): DSGVTQTPKHLITATGQRVTLRCSPRSGDLSVYWYQQSLDQGLQFLIQYYNGEERAKGNILERFSAQQFPDLHSELNLSSLELGDSALYFCASSVVGEIYNEQFFGPGTRLTVL.